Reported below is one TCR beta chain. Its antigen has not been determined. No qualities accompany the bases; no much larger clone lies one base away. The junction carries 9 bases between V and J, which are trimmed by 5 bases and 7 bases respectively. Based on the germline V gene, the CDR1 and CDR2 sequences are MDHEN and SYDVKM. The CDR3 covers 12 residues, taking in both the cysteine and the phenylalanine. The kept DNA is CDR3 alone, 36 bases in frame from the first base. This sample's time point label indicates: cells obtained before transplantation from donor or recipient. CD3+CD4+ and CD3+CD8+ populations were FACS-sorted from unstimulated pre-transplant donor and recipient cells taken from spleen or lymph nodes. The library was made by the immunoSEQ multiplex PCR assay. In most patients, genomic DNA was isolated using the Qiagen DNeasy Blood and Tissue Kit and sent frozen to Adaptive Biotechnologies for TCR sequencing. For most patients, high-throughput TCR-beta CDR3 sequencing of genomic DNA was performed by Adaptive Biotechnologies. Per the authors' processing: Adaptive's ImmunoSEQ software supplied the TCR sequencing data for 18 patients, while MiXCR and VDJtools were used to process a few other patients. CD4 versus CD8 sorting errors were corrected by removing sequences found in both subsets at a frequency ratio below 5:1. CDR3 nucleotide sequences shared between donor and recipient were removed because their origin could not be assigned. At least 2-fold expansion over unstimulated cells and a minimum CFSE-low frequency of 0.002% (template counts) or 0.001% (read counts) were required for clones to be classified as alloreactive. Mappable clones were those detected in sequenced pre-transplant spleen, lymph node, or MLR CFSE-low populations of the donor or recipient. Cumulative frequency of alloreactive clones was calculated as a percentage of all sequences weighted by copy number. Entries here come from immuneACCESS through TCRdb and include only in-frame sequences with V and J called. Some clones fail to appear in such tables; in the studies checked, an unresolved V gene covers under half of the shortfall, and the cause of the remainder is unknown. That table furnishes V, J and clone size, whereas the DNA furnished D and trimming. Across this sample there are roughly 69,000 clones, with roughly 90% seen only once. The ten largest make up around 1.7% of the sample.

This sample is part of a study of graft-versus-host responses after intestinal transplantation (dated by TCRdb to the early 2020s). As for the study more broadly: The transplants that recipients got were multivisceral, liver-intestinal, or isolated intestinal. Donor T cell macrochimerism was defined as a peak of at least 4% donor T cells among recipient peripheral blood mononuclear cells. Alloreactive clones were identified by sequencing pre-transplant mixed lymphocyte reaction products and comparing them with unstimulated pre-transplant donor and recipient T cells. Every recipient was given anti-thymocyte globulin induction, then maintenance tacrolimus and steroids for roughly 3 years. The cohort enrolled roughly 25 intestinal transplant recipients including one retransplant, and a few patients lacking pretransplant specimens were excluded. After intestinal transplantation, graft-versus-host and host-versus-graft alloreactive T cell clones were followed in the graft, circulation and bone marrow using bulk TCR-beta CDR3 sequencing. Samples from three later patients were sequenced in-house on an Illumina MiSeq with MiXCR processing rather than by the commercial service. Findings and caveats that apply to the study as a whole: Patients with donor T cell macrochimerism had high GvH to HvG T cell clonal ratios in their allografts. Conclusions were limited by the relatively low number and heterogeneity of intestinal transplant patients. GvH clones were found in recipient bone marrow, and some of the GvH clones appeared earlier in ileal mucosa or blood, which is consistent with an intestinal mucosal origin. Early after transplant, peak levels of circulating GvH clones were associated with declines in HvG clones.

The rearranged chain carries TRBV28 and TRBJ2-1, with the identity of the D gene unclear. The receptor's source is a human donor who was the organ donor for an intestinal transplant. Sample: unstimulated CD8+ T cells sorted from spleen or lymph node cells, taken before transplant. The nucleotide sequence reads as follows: TGTGCCAGCAGTGGGTTGCGGAATGAGCAGTTCTTC. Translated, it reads CASSGLRNEQFF.